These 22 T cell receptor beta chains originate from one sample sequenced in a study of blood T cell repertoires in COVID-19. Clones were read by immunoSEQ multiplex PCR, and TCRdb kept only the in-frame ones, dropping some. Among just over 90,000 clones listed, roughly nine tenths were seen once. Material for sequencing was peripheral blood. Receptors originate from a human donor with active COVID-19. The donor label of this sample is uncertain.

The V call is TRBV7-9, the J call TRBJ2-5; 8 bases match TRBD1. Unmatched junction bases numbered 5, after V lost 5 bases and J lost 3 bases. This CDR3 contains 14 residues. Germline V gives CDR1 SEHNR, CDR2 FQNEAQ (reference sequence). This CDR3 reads CASSQTGAEETQYF. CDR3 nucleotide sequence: TGTGCCAGCAGCCAGACAGGGGCAGAAGAGACCCAGTACTTC.

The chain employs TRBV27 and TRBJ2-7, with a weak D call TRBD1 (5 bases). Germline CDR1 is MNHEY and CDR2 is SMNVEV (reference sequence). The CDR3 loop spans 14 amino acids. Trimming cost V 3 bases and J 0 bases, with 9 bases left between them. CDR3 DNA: TGTGCCAGCAGTTTGCTCCAGGGCTCCTACGAGCAGTACTTC. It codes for CASSLLQGSYEQYF.

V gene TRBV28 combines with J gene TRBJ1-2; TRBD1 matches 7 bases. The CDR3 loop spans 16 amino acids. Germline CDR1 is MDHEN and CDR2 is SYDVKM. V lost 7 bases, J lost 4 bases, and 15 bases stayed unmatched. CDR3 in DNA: TGTGCCAGCACCCTCAACAGGGACAGAATATTCTATGGCTACACCTTC. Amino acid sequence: CASTLNRDRIFYGYTF.

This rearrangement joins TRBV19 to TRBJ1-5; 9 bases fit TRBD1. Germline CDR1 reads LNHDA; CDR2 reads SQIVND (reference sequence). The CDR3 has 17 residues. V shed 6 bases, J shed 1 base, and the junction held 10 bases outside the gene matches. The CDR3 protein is CASRYPGQGRSNQPQHF. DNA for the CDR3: TGTGCCAGTAGGTACCCGGGACAGGGCAGAAGCAATCAGCCCCAGCATTTT.

CDR3 residues: CASSYSIQGAGTGNTIYF. The DNA for the CDR3 is TGTGCCAGCAGTTACTCGATTCAGGGGGCCGGTACTGGAAACACCATATATTTT. The chain is built from TRBV6-2 or TRBV6-3 and TRBJ1-3, with 8 bases fitting TRBD1. Trimming took 0 bases from V and 2 from J; bases not matched to a gene: 9. The CDR3 has 18 amino acids. Germline lookup yields CDR1 MNHEY and CDR2 SVGEGT.

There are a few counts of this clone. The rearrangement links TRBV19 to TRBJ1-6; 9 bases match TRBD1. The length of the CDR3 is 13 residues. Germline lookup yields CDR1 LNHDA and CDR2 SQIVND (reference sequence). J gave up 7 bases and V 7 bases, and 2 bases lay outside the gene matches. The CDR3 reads CASTTGGNSPLHF. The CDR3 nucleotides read TGTGCCAGTACGACAGGGGGGAATTCACCCCTCCACTTT.

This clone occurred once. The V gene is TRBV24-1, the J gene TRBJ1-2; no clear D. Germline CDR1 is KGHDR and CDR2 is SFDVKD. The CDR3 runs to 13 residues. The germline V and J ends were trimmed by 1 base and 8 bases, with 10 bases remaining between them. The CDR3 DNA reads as TGTGCCACCAGTGATTTAGCGGGGAGAGGCTACACCTTC. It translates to CATSDLAGRGYTF.

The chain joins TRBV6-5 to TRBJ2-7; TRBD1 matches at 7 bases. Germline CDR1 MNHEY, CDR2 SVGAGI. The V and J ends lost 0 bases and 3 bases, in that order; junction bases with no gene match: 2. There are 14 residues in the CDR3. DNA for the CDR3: TGTGCCAGCAGTTACTCCCGACAGGGCTACGAGCAGTACTTC. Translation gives CASSYSRQGYEQYF.

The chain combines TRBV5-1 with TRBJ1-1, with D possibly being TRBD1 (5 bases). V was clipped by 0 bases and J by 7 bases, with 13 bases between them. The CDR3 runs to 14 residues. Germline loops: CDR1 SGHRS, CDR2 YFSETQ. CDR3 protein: CASSLDAGMGEAFF. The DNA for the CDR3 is TGCGCCAGCAGCTTGGACGCAGGGATGGGTGAAGCTTTCTTT.

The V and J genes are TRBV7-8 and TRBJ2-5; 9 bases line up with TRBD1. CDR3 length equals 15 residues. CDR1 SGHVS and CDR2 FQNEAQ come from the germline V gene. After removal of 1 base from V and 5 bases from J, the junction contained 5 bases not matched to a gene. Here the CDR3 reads CASSLGTGVGETQYF. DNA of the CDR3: TGTGCCAGCAGCTTAGGGACAGGGGTTGGGGAGACCCAGTACTTC.

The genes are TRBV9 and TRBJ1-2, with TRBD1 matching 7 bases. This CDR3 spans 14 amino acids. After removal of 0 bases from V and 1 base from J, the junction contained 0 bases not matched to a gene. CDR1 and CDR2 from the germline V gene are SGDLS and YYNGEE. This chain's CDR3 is CASSVGQGNYGYTF. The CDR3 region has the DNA TGTGCCAGCAGCGTAGGACAGGGTAACTATGGCTACACCTTC.

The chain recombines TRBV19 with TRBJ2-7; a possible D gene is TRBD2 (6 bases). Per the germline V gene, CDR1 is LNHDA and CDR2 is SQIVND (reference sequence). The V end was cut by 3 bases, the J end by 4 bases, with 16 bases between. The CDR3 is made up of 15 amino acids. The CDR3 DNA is TGTGCCAGTAGTATCGGTCCGGGAGACCGATACGAGCAGTACTTC. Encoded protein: CASSIGPGDRYEQYF.

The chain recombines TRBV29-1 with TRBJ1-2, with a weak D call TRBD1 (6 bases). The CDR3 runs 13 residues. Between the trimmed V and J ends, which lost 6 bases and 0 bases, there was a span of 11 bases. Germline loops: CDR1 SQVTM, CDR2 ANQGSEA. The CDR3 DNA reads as TGCAGCGTGAGGACAGTCGCTAACTATGGCTACACCTTC. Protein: CSVRTVANYGYTF.

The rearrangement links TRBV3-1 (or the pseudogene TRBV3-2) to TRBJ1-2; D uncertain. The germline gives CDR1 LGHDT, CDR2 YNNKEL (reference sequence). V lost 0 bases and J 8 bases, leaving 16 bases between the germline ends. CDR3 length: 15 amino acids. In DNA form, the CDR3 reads TGTGCCAGCAGCCAAGAAGGCCTACGGCTCGGGGGCTACACCTTC. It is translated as CASSQEGLRLGGYTF.

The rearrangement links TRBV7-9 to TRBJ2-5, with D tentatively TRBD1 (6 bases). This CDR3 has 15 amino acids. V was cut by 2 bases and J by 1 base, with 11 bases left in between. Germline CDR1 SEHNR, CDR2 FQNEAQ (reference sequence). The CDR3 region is CASSLRLGAQETQYF. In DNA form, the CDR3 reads TGTGCCAGCAGCTTACGGTTGGGGGCCCAAGAGACCCAGTACTTC.

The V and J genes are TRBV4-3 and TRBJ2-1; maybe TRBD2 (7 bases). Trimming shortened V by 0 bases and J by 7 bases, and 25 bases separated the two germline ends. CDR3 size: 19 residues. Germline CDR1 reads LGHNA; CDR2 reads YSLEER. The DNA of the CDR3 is TGCGCCAGCAGCCAAGAAAGTGTCGGTTGGGGGGGCCAATCAAATGAGCAGTTCTTC. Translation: CASSQESVGWGGQSNEQFF.

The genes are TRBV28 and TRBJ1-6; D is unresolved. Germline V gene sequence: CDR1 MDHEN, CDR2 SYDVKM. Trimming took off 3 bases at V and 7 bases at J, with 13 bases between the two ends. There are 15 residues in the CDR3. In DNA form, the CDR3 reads TGTGCCAGCAGTTTGGCGGGCCAGTCCAATTCACCCCTCCACTTT. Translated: CASSLAGQSNSPLHF. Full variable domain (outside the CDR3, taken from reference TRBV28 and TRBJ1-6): DVKVTQSSRYLVKRTGEKVFLECVQDMDHENMFWYRQDPGLGLRLIYFSYDVKMKEKGDIPEGYSVSREKKERFSLILESASTNQTSMYLCASSLAGQSNSPLHFGNGTRLTVT.

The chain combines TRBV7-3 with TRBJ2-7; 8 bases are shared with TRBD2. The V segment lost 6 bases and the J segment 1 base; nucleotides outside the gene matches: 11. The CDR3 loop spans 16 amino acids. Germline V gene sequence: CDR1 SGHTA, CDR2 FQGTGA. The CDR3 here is CASRMTTSGLSYEQYF. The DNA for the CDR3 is TGTGCCAGCAGGATGACAACTAGCGGCCTTTCCTACGAGCAGTACTTC.

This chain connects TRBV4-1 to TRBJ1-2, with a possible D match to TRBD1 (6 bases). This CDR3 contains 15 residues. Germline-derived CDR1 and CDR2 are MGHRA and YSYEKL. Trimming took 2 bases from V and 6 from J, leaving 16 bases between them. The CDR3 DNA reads TGCGCCAGCAGCCAACAAACTACAGGGATCAATGGCTACACCTTC. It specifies CASSQQTTGINGYTF.

CDR3 residues: CASSPSTGGAAYEQYF. CDR3 nucleotides: TGTGCCAGCAGCCCGTCAACAGGGGGCGCCGCCTACGAGCAGTACTTC. The chain employs TRBV6-2 or TRBV6-3 and TRBJ2-7, with 9 bases aligning to TRBD1. This CDR3 is 16 amino acids long. The germline CDR1 and CDR2 sequences are MNHEY and SVGEGT. Trimming at V came to 6 bases and at J to 2 bases, leaving 11 bases not matched to a gene.

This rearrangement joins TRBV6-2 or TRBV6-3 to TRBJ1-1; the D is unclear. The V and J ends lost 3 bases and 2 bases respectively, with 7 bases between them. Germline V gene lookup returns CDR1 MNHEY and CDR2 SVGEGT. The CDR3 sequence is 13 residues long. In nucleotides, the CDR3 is TGTGCCAGCAGTTATGTGTCTAACACTGAAGCTTTCTTT. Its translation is CASSYVSNTEAFF.

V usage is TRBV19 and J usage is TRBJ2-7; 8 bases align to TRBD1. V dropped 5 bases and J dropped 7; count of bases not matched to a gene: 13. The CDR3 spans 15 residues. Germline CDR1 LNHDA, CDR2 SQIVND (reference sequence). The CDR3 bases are TGTGCCAGTAGTCTACATACAGGGGGACGAGCGGAGCAGTACTTC. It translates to CASSLHTGGRAEQYF.